This is a list of T cell receptor beta chains from one sample in a study of T-cell memory formation after mild COVID-19. TCRdb reprocessed the 5' RACE reads with MiXCR, giving one entry per CDR3 protein. The sample yields about 57,000 distinct CDR3 sequences, 12% seen once. Sequencing was carried out using PBMCs or a T cell subset sorted from them (not recorded which). Receptors originate from a man aged 18 to 30 who had mild COVID-19 (a few samples of this study predate the infection). Cell type and time point are not known. The CDR3 runs from the conserved cysteine through the conserved F or W.

v_call: TRBV10-3; cdr3_aa: CAISEGSLSPAFF
v_call: TRBV27; cdr3_aa: CASSPMVGVAGANVLTF
v_call: TRBV25-1; cdr3_aa: CASSELVAGGTTEQFF
v_call: TRBV20-1; cdr3_aa: CSARPRGRTEAFF
v_call: TRBV24-1; cdr3_aa: CATSDHGGGTTDTQYF
v_call: TRBV4-1; cdr3_aa: CASSQETSPGRGGTEAFF
v_call: TRBV20-1; cdr3_aa: CSARFGSGPTEAFF
v_call: TRBV20-1; cdr3_aa: CSARAGANTGELFF
v_call: TRBV28; cdr3_aa: CASSATGDLVTQYF
v_call: TRBV3-1; cdr3_aa: CASSQARTGAFF
v_call: TRBV4-2; cdr3_aa: CASSQELAAGELFF
v_call: TRBV5-1; cdr3_aa: CASSPQPQGRAGNTIYF
v_call: TRBV9; cdr3_aa: CASSVEGLAGAATQYF
v_call: TRBV7-8; cdr3_aa: CASSLAGDTGELFF
v_call: TRBV7-9; cdr3_aa: CASRPRRGQGAGDTQYF
v_call: TRBV5-1; cdr3_aa: CASSHTLDTIVF
v_call: TRBV20-1; cdr3_aa: CSARGGYEQYF
v_call: TRBV5-1; cdr3_aa: CASSLWDRGNLNEQFF
v_call: TRBV7-8; cdr3_aa: CASSPSRAGNTIYF
v_call: TRBV7-2; cdr3_aa: CASSPHQETQYF
v_call: TRBV7-3; cdr3_aa: CASSLTSNTGELFF
v_call: TRBV18; cdr3_aa: CASSPFTEKLFF
v_call: TRBV7-9; cdr3_aa: CASSLVETGSDSPLHF
v_call: TRBV11-2; cdr3_aa: CASSPVQAGGSTDTQYF
v_call: TRBV12-3/TRBV12-4; cdr3_aa: CASRFQGFPGYTF
v_call: TRBV7-8; cdr3_aa: CASSFPGYNEQFF
v_call: TRBV5-1; cdr3_aa: CASSLVGTGVRKGNTEAFF
v_call: TRBV12-3/TRBV12-4; cdr3_aa: CASSRTGRWTGELFF
v_call: TRBV27; cdr3_aa: CASSFRAVYNSPLHF
v_call: TRBV7-9; cdr3_aa: CASSLGAGLYGYTF
v_call: TRBV25-1; cdr3_aa: CASSESPAGIGEKLFF
v_call: TRBV6-5; cdr3_aa: CASRLTRSKEKLFF
v_call: TRBV4-3; cdr3_aa: CASSQDGRGGAGDTQYF
v_call: TRBV7-8; cdr3_aa: CASSSTGGAYGYTF
v_call: TRBV5-6; cdr3_aa: CASSFGGGTGESGANVLTF
v_call: TRBV4-3; cdr3_aa: CAGSQLGAANEQFF
v_call: TRBV7-2; cdr3_aa: CASSPGQLHGYTF
v_call: TRBV10-2; cdr3_aa: CAGGTGNQPQHF
v_call: TRBV15; cdr3_aa: CATSSPSGGAGSTSTDTQYF
v_call: TRBV12-3/TRBV12-4; cdr3_aa: CASRVTLGLAGGGGNNEQFF
v_call: TRBV20-1; cdr3_aa: CSASAVSGGELFF
v_call: TRBV27; cdr3_aa: CASSPDLLTGRDYGYTF
v_call: TRBV4-3; cdr3_aa: CASSQDHPSGGGTIQYF
v_call: TRBV6-1; cdr3_aa: CASTWGGFGANVLTF
v_call: TRBV15; cdr3_aa: CATSRSRGTDQPQHF
v_call: TRBV18; cdr3_aa: CASSRPALTEAFF
v_call: TRBV7-2; cdr3_aa: CASTEVGARTDTQYF
v_call: TRBV25-1; cdr3_aa: CASSESGGSSGANVLTF
v_call: TRBV5-1; cdr3_aa: CASSWTSGANTGELFF
v_call: TRBV7-2; cdr3_aa: CASSLRSGGTDTQYF
v_call: TRBV4-1; cdr3_aa: CASSRGGPEAFF
v_call: TRBV5-1; cdr3_aa: CASSLVSGATTDTQYF
v_call: TRBV5-4; cdr3_aa: CASSLAGLETQYF